These T cell receptor beta chains were read from a single sample in a study of regulatory T cells in long-lasting Graves disease. TCRdb reanalysed the multiplex PCR reads using MiXCR and keeps one entry per CDR3 protein. The sample consists of around 430,000 distinct CDR3 sequences, about 20% of them appearing once. The material was peripheral blood mononuclear cells (PBMCs), obtained when the disease was refractory, from a patient treated with antithyroid drugs. The source of these receptors is a female donor with Graves disease. The CDR3 runs from the conserved cysteine through the conserved F or W. A D gene is named only where the DNA matches it firmly. For some rows the clone size is stated as once, few or many, or as a class when expanded; others skip it.

-	TRBJ1-1	TRBV6-1	-	TGTGCCAGCAGACATCCACCGGGACGGGGAAACACTGAAGCTTTCTTT	CASRHPPGRGNTEAFF
-	TRBJ2-2	TRBV7-3	-	TGTGCCAGCAGCTCAGGCATGGGGGCAATTACCGGGGAGCTGTTTTTT	CASSSGMGAITGELFF
TRBD1	TRBJ1-5	TRBV27	few	TGTGCCAGCAGTTTATCGAGGGACAGGGTTTACAATCAGCCCCAGCATTTT	CASSLSRDRVYNQPQHF
TRBD2	TRBJ2-1	TRBV11-2	few	TGTGCCAGCAGCCCTCGACTAGCGGGAGCAGGTGAGCAGTTCTTC	CASSPRLAGAGEQFF
-	TRBJ1-6	TRBV12-3/TRBV12-4	-	TGTGCCAGCAGTTTATTTGAAAGCTCCTATAATTCACCCCTCCACTTT	CASSLFESSYNSPLHF
TRBD1	TRBJ1-5	TRBV7-9	few	TGTGCCAGCGGTCGGGGACAGACCAATCAGCCCCAGCATTTT	CASGRGQTNQPQHF
-	TRBJ1-6	TRBV9	few	TGTGCCAGCAGCGTCATGGGAGACTCACCCCTCCACTTT	CASSVMGDSPLHF
-	TRBJ1-1	TRBV10-3	few	TGTGCCATCAGTGAAGGATTACAATGGGAAGCTTTCTTT	CAISEGLQWEAFF
TRBD2	TRBJ2-7	TRBV13	-	TGTGCCAGCAGCTCCTATAGCGGGACCAACTACGAGCAGTACTTC	CASSSYSGTNYEQYF
-	TRBJ2-7	TRBV7-2	few	TGTGCCAGCAGCTTACAGGGGGGGGCAGTCAACGAGCAGTACTTC	CASSLQGGAVNEQYF
-	TRBJ1-1	TRBV19	few	TGTGCCAGTAGTATAGTGGTACAGAGTGAAGCTTTCTTT	CASSIVVQSEAFF
-	TRBJ1-2	TRBV7-9	many	TGTGCCAGCAGCCTAGATACTAACTATGGCTACACCTTC	CASSLDTNYGYTF
-	TRBJ2-2	TRBV5-1	-	TGCGCCAGCAGCCCCCGGTCCCCGGCGAACACCGGGGAGCTGTTTTTT	CASSPRSPANTGELFF
-	TRBJ2-7	TRBV7-6	-	TGTGCCAGCAGCAAACAGGGTTCAGGGGAGCAGTACTTC	CASSKQGSGEQYF
TRBD1	TRBJ1-5	TRBV20-1	many	TGCAGTGCCCCCTCAACCTGGGACAGGGAGAGCAATCAGCCCCAGCATTTT	CSAPSTWDRESNQPQHF
TRBD1	TRBJ1-4	TRBV19	once	TGTGCCAGTAGTATAACAAACCGCCTCCGGGACAGGGCTGAAAAACTGTTTTTT	CASSITNRLRDRAEKLFF
TRBD1	TRBJ2-7	TRBV20-1	few	TGCAGTGCTAGATCGAGACAGGGAGAGTTGCAGTACTTC	CSARSRQGELQYF
TRBD1	TRBJ2-7	TRBV20-1	few	TGCAGTGCTAGGCCCTTATACAGGGGATACGAGCAGTACTTC	CSARPLYRGYEQYF
TRBD2	TRBJ2-7	TRBV12-3/TRBV12-4	-	TGTGCCAGCACTCCACTAGCGGGAGGCCTGAGGGGCGAGCAGTACTTC	CASTPLAGGLRGEQYF
-	TRBJ2-7	TRBV4-1	-	TGCGCCAGCAGCCAGACTCAGGCCGACGAGCAGTACTTC	CASSQTQADEQYF
-	TRBJ2-2	TRBV15	many	TGTGCCACCAGACCGTTTAGGACGGGGAACACCGGGGAGCTGTTTTTT	CATRPFRTGNTGELFF
TRBD1	TRBJ2-2	TRBV6-1	many	TGTGCCAGCAGTGATATACACAGGGGGGTCACCGGGGAGCTGTTTTTT	CASSDIHRGVTGELFF
-	TRBJ1-4	TRBV25-1	-	TGTGCCGCAGGGACTAATGAAAAACTGTTTTTT	CAAGTNEKLFF
TRBD1	TRBJ1-6	TRBV12-3/TRBV12-4	-	TGTGCCAGCAGCTACAGGGGTACGGGACCCCTCCACTTT	CASSYRGTGPLHF
-	TRBJ1-5	TRBV7-2	few	TGTGCCAGCAGCCAAGGGGGGGTAGCTCAGCCCCAGCATTTT	CASSQGGVAQPQHF
TRBD1	TRBJ1-2	TRBV28	many	TGTGCCAGCAGTTTTAGGGGGCCAGGTGGCTACACCTTC	CASSFRGPGGYTF
-	TRBJ1-3	TRBV7-9	once	TGTGCCAGCAGCTACGGCCCGCGGGGAAACACCATATATTTT	CASSYGPRGNTIYF
-	TRBJ1-2	TRBV5-1	many	TGCGCCAGCAGCTTAGGCGGCGATGGCTACACCTTC	CASSLGGDGYTF
-	TRBJ2-5	TRBV12-3/TRBV12-4	many	TGTGCCAGCAGTTTAGTCAATTCAGAGACCCAGTACTTC	CASSLVNSETQYF
-	TRBJ1-2	TRBV30	few	TGTGCCTGGAGTGTACATCTGAGGGGGGGAGGCTACACCTTC	CAWSVHLRGGGYTF
-	TRBJ1-6	TRBV3-1	few	TGTGCCAGCAGCCCCGGATGGGATTCACCCCTCCACTTT	CASSPGWDSPLHF
-	TRBJ1-4	TRBV18	many	TGTGCCAGCTCACCGCTTTCGGGGGCGGATGAAAAACTGTTTTTT	CASSPLSGADEKLFF
-	TRBJ1-5	TRBV2	many	TGTGCCAGCAAAACCGAGGGCAATCAGCCCCAGCATTTT	CASKTEGNQPQHF
-	TRBJ2-7	TRBV5-6	once	TGTGCCAGCAGCTTGGGCATCGAGCAGTACTTC	CASSLGIEQYF
TRBD1	TRBJ1-1	TRBV28	many	TGTGCCAGCGACCCAGGGGGACCTGTGAACACTGAAGCTTTCTTT	CASDPGGPVNTEAFF
TRBD2	TRBJ2-2	TRBV12-3/TRBV12-4	many	TGTGCCAGCGGGGTCTTAGCGGGAGTAGACACCGGGGAGCTGTTTTTT	CASGVLAGVDTGELFF
-	TRBJ2-2	TRBV2	few	TGTGCCAGCAGTTTTAGGGTCATCACCGGGGAGCTGTTTTTT	CASSFRVITGELFF
TRBD2	TRBJ2-5	TRBV3-1	-	TGTGCCAGCAGCCAAGATTGGACTAGGCAAGAGACCCAGTACTTC	CASSQDWTRQETQYF
-	TRBJ1-1	TRBV2	many	TGTGCCAGCAGTGAGGATATATTGAGTGCTGAAGCTTTCTTT	CASSEDILSAEAFF
-	TRBJ2-5	TRBV10-3	-	TGTGCCATCGGAAGCGGAGCGTCAGAGACCCAGTACTTC	CAIGSGASETQYF
-	TRBJ1-2	TRBV12-3/TRBV12-4	many	TGTGCCAGCAGTTTCACCGGGACACGGCGCTTTGGCTACACCTTC	CASSFTGTRRFGYTF
-	TRBJ2-5	TRBV29-1	many	TGCAGCGTTGTTTTGGGGGGAGAAGAGACCCAGTACTTC	CSVVLGGEETQYF
TRBD2	TRBJ2-7	TRBV7-9	-	TGTGCCAGCAGCTTAGTGGGCGGGGGGGTCTACGAGCAGTACTTC	CASSLVGGGVYEQYF